The 26 T cell receptor beta chains given below trace back to one sample, sequenced in a study of blood T cell repertoires in COVID-19. Sequenced by immunoSEQ multiplex PCR; TCRdb stores in-frame clones only, minus some. The top ten clones hold 13% of a sample with 160,000 or so clones, around four fifths of them seen once. The sample was peripheral blood. Receptor source: a man aged 65-85 years who had recovered from COVID-19.

This chain connects TRBV5-1 to TRBJ1-1, with D hard to call. The CDR3 has 14 amino acids. Germline-derived CDR1 and CDR2 are SGHRS and YFSETQ. The V end was cut by 4 bases, the J end by 6 bases, with 16 bases between. For the CDR3, the DNA is TGCGCCAGCAGCCCCGGTGGTCGAGGAGCTGAAGCTTTCTTT. It specifies CASSPGGRGAEAFF.

This clone was counted a single time. This chain uses TRBV7-2 with TRBJ2-7; TRBD1 aligns across 10 bases. Trimming at V came to 5 bases and at J to 5 bases, leaving 3 bases not matched to a gene. Germline loops: CDR1 SGHTA, CDR2 FQGNSA. This CDR3 spans 13 amino acids. CDR3 DNA: TGTGCCAGCAGCCGGGACAGGGGCGACGAGCAGTACTTC. The encoded protein is CASSRDRGDEQYF.

The V and J genes are TRBV5-8 and TRBJ1-5; TRBD1 is a possible D gene (5 bases). Germline V gene sequence: CDR1 SGHTS, CDR2 YDEGEE. This CDR3 spans 14 amino acids. Trimming removed 0 bases at V and 3 bases at J, with 7 bases between. The chain's CDR3 is CASSLGTHNQPQHF. In nucleotides, the CDR3 is TGTGCCAGCAGCTTGGGGACACACAATCAGCCCCAGCATTTT.

The table lists this clone with a few counts. V is TRBV27 and J is TRBJ1-6, with D maybe TRBD1 (6 bases). The CDR3 extends over 19 amino acids. Trimming pared 3 bases from V and 0 bases from J, leaving 18 bases between. Germline lookup yields CDR1 MNHEY and CDR2 SMNVEV (reference sequence). The CDR3 reads CASSLISPDRSSYNSPLHF. DNA for the CDR3: TGTGCCAGCAGTTTGATAAGCCCTGACAGGAGCTCCTATAATTCACCCCTCCACTTT.

J is TRBJ2-5 and V is TRBV10-3; 10 bases line up with TRBD1. The length of the CDR3 is 15 residues. Germline trimming cut 7 bases from V and 2 bases from J; bases unmatched to any gene: 7. The germline V gene encodes CDR1 ENHRY and CDR2 SYGVKD. The CDR3 nucleotides read TGTGCCATCAAGACCGGGACAGGGGTACAAGAGACCCAGTACTTC. Protein: CAIKTGTGVQETQYF.

This chain uses TRBV28 with TRBJ1-1; tentative D call: TRBD1 (5 bases). The ends were cut back, 3 bases at V and 3 bases at J, with 17 bases in the middle. Germline CDR1 and CDR2: MDHEN and SYDVKM. The CDR3 has 16 residues. CDR3 sequence (DNA): TGTGCCAGCAGTTTGCCCCAGGGCCTTCGGGACACTGAAGCTTTCTTT. Translating gives CASSLPQGLRDTEAFF.

A single count supports this clone. The J gene is TRBJ1-1, the V gene TRBV18; 8 bases map to TRBD1. Looked up from germline, CDR1 is KGHSH and CDR2 is LQKENI. The CDR3 runs 13 residues. J was trimmed by 9 bases and V by 3 bases; bases with no gene match: 6. CDR3 amino acids: CASSPDREVQAFF. Here the CDR3 DNA reads TGTGCCAGCTCACCGGACAGGGAGGTCCAAGCTTTCTTT.

The CDR3 loop is CASSLDQAHEQFF. The CDR3 bases are TGTGCCAGCAGCTTAGATCAGGCTCATGAGCAGTTCTTC. V gene TRBV11-2 combines with J gene TRBJ2-1; no clear D gene. Trimming removed 0 bases from V and 8 bases from J, with 8 bases in between. Per the germline V gene, CDR1 is SGHAT and CDR2 is FQNNGV. The CDR3 has 13 amino acids.

The rearrangement links TRBV19 to TRBJ2-1; 7 bases align to TRBD2. The CDR3 spans 16 residues. Germline trimming cut 5 bases from V and 8 bases from J; bases unmatched to any gene: 15. Per the germline V gene, CDR1 is LNHDA and CDR2 is SQIVND (reference sequence). This CDR3 is CASSSDLGGIDHEQFF. The CDR3 nucleotides read TGTGCCAGTAGTTCTGACTTGGGGGGGATCGATCATGAGCAGTTCTTC.

The gene calls are TRBV19 and TRBJ2-7, with 9 bases matching TRBD2. The germline V gene encodes CDR1 LNHDA and CDR2 SQIVND (reference sequence). The CDR3 spans 17 residues. J was trimmed by 1 base and V by 4 bases; bases with no gene match: 11. The CDR3 region is CASSTGASGMVSYEQYF. The CDR3 DNA follows: TGTGCCAGTAGTACAGGCGCTAGCGGGATGGTTTCCTACGAGCAGTACTTC.

The chain is built from TRBV5-4 and TRBJ1-1; 12 bases fit TRBD1. This CDR3 has 14 residues. V shed 3 bases, J shed 5 bases, and the junction held 2 bases outside the gene matches. CDR1 and CDR2 from the germline V gene are SGHNT and YYREEE (reference sequence). CDR3 protein: CASSWGQGATEAFF. As DNA, the CDR3 is TGTGCCAGCAGCTGGGGACAGGGGGCAACTGAAGCTTTCTTT.

The chain has TRBV4-1 and TRBJ2-6, with TRBD1 matching over 9 bases. J lost 0 bases, V lost 3 bases, and 6 bases had no gene match. Germline CDR1 reads MGHRA; CDR2 reads YSYEKL. The CDR3 extends over 18 amino acids. CDR3 amino acids: CASSHTGTGNSGANVLTF. The CDR3 DNA is TGCGCCAGCAGCCACACCGGGACAGGGAACTCTGGGGCCAACGTCCTGACTTTC.

The V and J genes are TRBV6-1 and TRBJ1-5, with D uncertain. The germline CDR1 and CDR2 sequences are MNHNS and SASEGT. Trimming took off 6 bases at V and 3 bases at J, with 9 bases between the two ends. The CDR3 has 13 residues. CDR3 region: CASRHLINQPQHF. The DNA for the CDR3 is TGTGCCAGCAGACACCTGATCAATCAGCCCCAGCATTTT.

V usage is TRBV28 and J usage is TRBJ1-3; D unclear. V lost 6 bases and J lost 0, with 15 bases in between. CDR3 size: 16 residues. Germline V lookup: CDR1 MDHEN, CDR2 SYDVKM. CDR3 nucleotide sequence: TGTGCCAGCAGCCTACTCCTAACAGCCTCTGGAAACACCATATATTTT. It codes for CASSLLLTASGNTIYF.

This chain connects TRBV5-1 to TRBJ2-2; 8 bases are shared with TRBD2. After removal of 4 bases from V and 1 base from J, the junction contained 6 bases not matched to a gene. Germline lookup yields CDR1 SGHRS and CDR2 YFSETQ. The CDR3 contains 16 residues. CDR3 DNA sequence: TGCGCCAGCAGCCTACAGAGCGGGAGGAACACCGGGGAGCTGTTTTTT. Its translation is CASSLQSGRNTGELFF.

This chain joins TRBV6-1 and TRBJ1-1, with a tentative D call TRBD1 (5 bases). The germline gives CDR1 MNHNS, CDR2 SASEGT. There are 14 residues in the CDR3. Deletions cut 2 bases from V and 3 bases from J, with 10 bases between. The CDR3 sequence is CASSESGGYTEAFF. CDR3 nucleotide sequence: TGTGCCAGCAGTGAATCCGGGGGTTACACTGAAGCTTTCTTT.

This clone occurred once. V gene TRBV6-1 combines with J gene TRBJ1-3; D remains ambiguous. The CDR3 loop spans 14 amino acids. Germline-derived CDR1 and CDR2 are MNHNS and SASEGT. The ends were cut back, 3 bases at V and 5 bases at J, with 11 bases in the middle. The CDR3 is CASSDGEARNTIYF. DNA of the CDR3: TGTGCCAGCAGTGATGGGGAGGCGAGAAACACCATATATTTT.

This clone was seen just once. The J gene is TRBJ1-2, the V gene TRBV2; possible D gene TRBD1, 5 bases. Trimming removed 8 bases at V and 8 bases at J, with 18 bases between. The CDR3 sequence is 13 residues long. CDR1 is SNHLY and CDR2 is FYNNEI in the germline V gene. DNA of the CDR3: TGTGCCAGCCTAGGTGGGCAGGGTTACGGCTACACCTTC. As protein: CASLGGQGYGYTF.

This sequence joins TRBV18 and TRBJ1-4; tentatively, D is TRBD1 (5 bases). Germline V gene sequence: CDR1 KGHSH, CDR2 LQKENI. V was clipped by 6 bases and J by 4 bases, with 15 bases between them. The CDR3 totals 15 residues. CDR3 in amino acids: CASSRGRGFNEKLFF. CDR3 sequence (DNA): TGTGCCAGCTCCCGAGGGAGGGGATTTAATGAAAAACTGTTTTTT. The variable domain in full, completed from reference TRBV18 and TRBJ1-4, reads NAGVMQNPRHLVRRRGQEARLRCSPMKGHSHVYWYRQLPEEGLKFMVYLQKENIIDESGMPKERFSAEFPKEGPSILRIQQVVRGDSAAYFCASSRGRGFNEKLFFGSGTQLSVL.

The sample holds one count of this clone. V is TRBV6-1 and J is TRBJ1-1; 7 bases are a match to TRBD1. The CDR3 is made up of 15 amino acids. Germline V gene lookup returns CDR1 MNHNS and CDR2 SASEGT. The V and J ends lost 7 bases and 1 base, in that order; junction bases with no gene match: 9. The chain's CDR3 is CASINSGTANTEAFF. CDR3 nucleotide sequence: TGTGCCAGCATCAATTCCGGGACAGCGAACACTGAAGCTTTCTTT.

This clone was found a few times. This chain uses TRBV19 with TRBJ2-7; 8 bases match TRBD1. The germline gives CDR1 LNHDA, CDR2 SQIVND (reference sequence). The CDR3 is 13 residues long. V lost 6 bases to trimming and J lost 8 bases; unmatched junction nucleotides: 9. The CDR3 reads CASSPRQGMKQYF. In nucleotides, the CDR3 is TGTGCCAGTAGCCCACGACAGGGGATGAAGCAGTACTTC.

Only a few counts were recorded for this clone. The chain is built from TRBV15 and TRBJ2-7; 9 positions agree with TRBD2. V shed 0 bases and J 7 bases; nucleotides not matched to a gene: 13. Germline V CDR1 and CDR2: LNHNV, YYDKDF (reference sequence). This CDR3 has 17 amino acids. The CDR3: CATSRDPAGGFQGEQYF. DNA of the CDR3: TGTGCCACCAGCAGAGATCCAGCGGGAGGTTTCCAGGGTGAGCAGTACTTC.

The gene calls are TRBV5-6 and TRBJ2-7; 9 nucleotides agree with TRBD2. The CDR3 is made up of 15 amino acids. Germline CDR1 reads SGHDT; CDR2 reads YYEEEE. V shed 2 bases and J 4 bases; nucleotides not matched to a gene: 7. The CDR3 nucleotides read TGTGCCAGCAGCTTTGGTAGCGGGAGAGGTTACGAGCAGTACTTC. Translated, it gives CASSFGSGRGYEQYF. Supplemented by reference TRBV5-6 and TRBJ2-7, the full variable domain reads DAGVTQSPTHLIKTRGQQVTLRCSPKSGHDTVSWYQQALGQGPQFIFQYYEEEERQRGNFPDRFSGHQFPNYSSELNVNALLLGDSALYLCASSFGSGRGYEQYFGPGTRLTVT.

This sequence joins TRBV6-5 and TRBJ2-2, with 10 bases matching TRBD1. The CDR3 loop spans 15 amino acids. V gave up 6 bases and J gave up 7 bases; unmatched junction bases: 8. Germline V gene data show CDR1 as MNHEY and CDR2 as SVGAGI. In DNA form, the CDR3 reads TGTGCCAGCAGAAGGACAGGGGGTGGTATCGGGGAGCTGTTTTTT. It specifies CASRRTGGGIGELFF.

The rearrangement links TRBV6-6 to TRBJ2-7; no clear D. V was clipped by 5 bases and J by 1 base, with 6 bases between them. The CDR3 totals 12 residues. The germline V gene encodes CDR1 MNHNY and CDR2 SVGAGI (reference sequence). CDR3: CASSPGSYEQYF. CDR3 nucleotides: TGTGCCAGCAGTCCGGGTTCCTACGAGCAGTACTTC.

V and J are TRBV7-2 and TRBJ1-5; TRBD1 aligns across 12 bases. CDR1 is SGHTA, CDR2 FQGNSA, per germline. V lost 2 bases, J lost 5 bases, and 4 bases stayed unmatched. The CDR3 has 16 amino acids. The CDR3 sequence is CASSLTGTGGHQPQHF. CDR3 DNA: TGTGCCAGCAGCTTAACCGGGACAGGGGGCCATCAGCCCCAGCATTTT.